This paragraph covers one T cell receptor (beta chain) sequence. What it binds is unknown. The source of the sample is a study of OX40 agonist ivuxolimab in advanced cancers. Overall study context: Patients received ivuxolimab, an intravenous treatment, every 2 weeks at 0.01 to 10 mg/kg. Findings and limits, study-wide: On average, CD8+ T cells had more expanded clones than CD4+.

Profiled with immunoSEQ multiplex PCR; TCRdb holds only in-frame clones, not every one. This repertoire shows roughly 77,000 clones, roughly 92% found once; its top ten account for about 0.61%. Individuals having autoimmune disease history or systemic immunosuppression were not enrolled. CDR3 length: 16 residues. V dropped 3 bases and J dropped 1 base, with 12 bases sitting between them. From germline, CDR1 is MNHEY and CDR2 SVGAGI. The sample was CD4+ or CD8+ T cells sorted from blood, taken in a trial of the OX40 agonist ivuxolimab. The chain carries TRBV6-5 and TRBJ2-2, with D perhaps TRBD1 (6 bases). This clonotype was sampled from an adult with an advanced solid tumor such as melanoma, head and neck, liver or kidney cancer. CDR3 residues: CASSYGGTGNTGELFF. In DNA form, the CDR3 reads TGTGCCAGCAGTTATGGGGGCACAGGGAACACCGGGGAGCTGTTTTTT.